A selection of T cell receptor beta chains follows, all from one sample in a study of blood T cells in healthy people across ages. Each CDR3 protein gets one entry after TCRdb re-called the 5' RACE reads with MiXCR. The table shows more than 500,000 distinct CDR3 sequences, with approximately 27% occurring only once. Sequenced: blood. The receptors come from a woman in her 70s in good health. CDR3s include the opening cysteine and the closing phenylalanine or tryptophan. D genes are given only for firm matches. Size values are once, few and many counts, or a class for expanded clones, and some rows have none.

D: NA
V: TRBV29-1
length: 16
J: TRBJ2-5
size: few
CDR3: CSIRGDLFQHQETQYF
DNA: TGCAGCATCCGTGGAGACCTCTTCCAACACCAAGAGACCCAGTACTTC

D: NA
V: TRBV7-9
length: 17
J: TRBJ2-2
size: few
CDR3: CASSFGPGQGGTWELFF
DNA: NA

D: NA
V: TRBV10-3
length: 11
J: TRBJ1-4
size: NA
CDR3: CAISPGEKLFF
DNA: TGTGCCATCAGCCCGGGAGAGAAACTGTTTTTT

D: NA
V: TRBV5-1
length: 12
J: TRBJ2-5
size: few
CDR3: CASSFELETQYF
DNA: TGCGCCAGCAGCTTTGAGTTGGAGACCCAGTACTTC

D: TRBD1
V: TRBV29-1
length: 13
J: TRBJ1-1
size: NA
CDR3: CSVRQGEWTEAFF
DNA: TGCAGCGTCCGACAGGGGGAGTGGACTGAAGCTTTCTTT

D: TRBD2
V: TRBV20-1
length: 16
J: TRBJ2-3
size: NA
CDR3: CSAKGLAGRQVDTQYF
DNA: TGCAGTGCTAAGGGACTAGCGGGGAGGCAAGTAGATACGCAGTATTTT

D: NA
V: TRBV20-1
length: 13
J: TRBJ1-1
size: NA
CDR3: CSASQQGRAEAFF
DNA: TGCAGTGCTAGCCAGCAGGGAAGAGCTGAAGCTTTCTTT

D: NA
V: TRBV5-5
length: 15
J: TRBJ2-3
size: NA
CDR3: CASSFYGQSTDTQYF
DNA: TGTGCCAGCAGCTTTTACGGGCAAAGCACAGATACGCAGTATTTT

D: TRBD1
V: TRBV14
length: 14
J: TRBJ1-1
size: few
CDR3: CASSYRGRGTEAFF
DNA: TGTGCCAGCAGCTACAGGGGGCGAGGAACTGAAGCTTTCTTT

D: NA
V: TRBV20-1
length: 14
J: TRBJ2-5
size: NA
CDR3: CSARAVGPGETQYF
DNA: TGCAGTGCTAGAGCGGTGGGGCCGGGAGAGACCCAGTACTTC

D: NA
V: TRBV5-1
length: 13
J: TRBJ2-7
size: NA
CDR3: CASPHGHPYEQYF
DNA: TGCGCCAGCCCCCATGGGCACCCTTACGAGCAGTACTTC

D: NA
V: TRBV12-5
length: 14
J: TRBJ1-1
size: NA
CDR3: CASGLGIGATEAFF
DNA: TGTGCTAGTGGTTTGGGGATCGGGGCCACTGAAGCTTTCTTT

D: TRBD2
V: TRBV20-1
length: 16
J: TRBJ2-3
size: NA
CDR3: CSARALAGAITDTQYF
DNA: TGCAGTGCTAGAGCTCTAGCGGGGGCAATTACAGATACGCAGTATTTT

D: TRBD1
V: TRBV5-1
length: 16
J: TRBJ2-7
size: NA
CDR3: CASSRDSPPSNYEQYF
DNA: TGCGCCAGCAGCCGGGACAGTCCTCCATCTAACTACGAGCAGTACTTC

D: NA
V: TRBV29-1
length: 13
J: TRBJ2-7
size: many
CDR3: CSVDKFGLGEQYF
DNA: TGCAGCGTAGATAAATTTGGGCTGGGAGAGCAGTACTTC

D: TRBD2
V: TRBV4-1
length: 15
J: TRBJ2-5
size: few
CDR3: CASSQADLAGETQYF
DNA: TGCGCCAGCAGCCAAGCGGACCTAGCGGGGGAGACCCAGTACTTC

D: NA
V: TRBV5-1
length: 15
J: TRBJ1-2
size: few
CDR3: CASSPRGPGNYGYTF
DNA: TGCGCCAGCAGCCCCCGGGGCCCTGGGAACTATGGCTACACCTTC

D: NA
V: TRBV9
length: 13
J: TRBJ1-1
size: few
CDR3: CASSGTLGTEAFF
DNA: TGTGCCAGCAGCGGGACGTTGGGCACTGAAGCTTTCTTT

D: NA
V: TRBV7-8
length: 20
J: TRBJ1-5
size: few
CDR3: CASSLKLPQGGIGSNQPQHF
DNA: TGTGCCAGCAGCTTAAAATTACCACAGGGAGGGATCGGGAGCAATCAGCCCCAGCATTTT

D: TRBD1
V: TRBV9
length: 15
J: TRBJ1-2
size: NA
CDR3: CASSVGGGQGDGYTF
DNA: TGTGCCAGCAGCGTAGGAGGGGGACAGGGGGATGGCTACACCTTC

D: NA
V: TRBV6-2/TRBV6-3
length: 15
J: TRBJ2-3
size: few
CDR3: CASSADRYNGDTQYF
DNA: TGTGCCAGCAGTGCAGACAGGTACAATGGAGATACGCAGTATTTT

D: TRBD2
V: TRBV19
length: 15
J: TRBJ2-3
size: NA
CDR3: CASNGAGEWTDTQYF
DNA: TGTGCCAGTAACGGAGCGGGGGAATGGACAGATACGCAGTATTTT

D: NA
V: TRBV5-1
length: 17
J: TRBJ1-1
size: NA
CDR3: CASSLTLQGPMNTEAFF
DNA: TGCGCCAGCAGCTTGACCCTACAGGGACCGATGAACACTGAAGCTTTCTTT

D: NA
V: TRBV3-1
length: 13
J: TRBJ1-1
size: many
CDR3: CASSQRMNTEAFF
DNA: TGTGCCAGCAGCCAGAGAATGAACACTGAAGCTTTCTTT

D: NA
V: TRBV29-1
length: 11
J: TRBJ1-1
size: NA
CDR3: CSVSSNTEAFF
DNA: TGCAGCGTTTCGAGTAACACTGAAGCTTTCTTT

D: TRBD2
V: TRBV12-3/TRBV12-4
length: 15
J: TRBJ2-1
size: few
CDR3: CASTLGAGGGNEQFF
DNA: TGTGCCAGCACCCTTGGAGCGGGGGGCGGGAATGAGCAGTTCTTC

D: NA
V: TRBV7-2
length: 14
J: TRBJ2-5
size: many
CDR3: CASSLLGRGETQYF
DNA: TGTGCCAGCAGCTTACTGGGACGGGGTGAGACCCAGTACTTC